These 30 T cell receptor beta chains came from one sample sequenced in a study of Graves' ophthalmopathy and Graves' hyperthyroidism. The sequenced template was RNA, covering the TCR beta CDR3 region. HTBI primers were employed in first-round RT-PCR, then a second-round multiplex PCR followed. TCRdb reanalysed the multiplex PCR reads using MiXCR and keeps one entry per CDR3 protein. The sample lists almost 750,000 distinct CDR3 sequences; 40% were seen once. The sequenced sample was peripheral blood. These TCRs come from an adult man with Graves' ophthalmopathy.

As concerns this clonotype: This sequence may be a read error, since a much larger clone differs from it by one base. The V gene is TRBV10-3, the J gene TRBJ2-5, with D hard to call. V gave up 6 bases and J gave up 1 base, with 12 bases separating them. The CDR3 covers 14 residues. Looked up from germline, CDR1 is ENHRY and CDR2 is SYGVKD. Here the CDR3 DNA reads TGTGCCATCAGCTTATGGGCAGGCCAAGAGACCCAGTACTTC. As protein: CAISLWAGQETQYF.

This clonotype has only a few counts. This chain joins TRBV14 and TRBJ1-1, with TRBD1 as a possible D gene (6 bases). The CDR3 is made up of 15 amino acids. Germline values: CDR1 SGHDN, CDR2 FVKESK. The V end was cut by 0 bases, the J end by 3 bases, with 11 bases between. Here the CDR3 reads CASSQDHGQHTEAFF. CDR3 DNA sequence: TGTGCCAGCAGCCAAGATCACGGACAGCACACTGAAGCTTTCTTT.

Concerning this clonotype: Since no conserved phenylalanine or tryptophan closes the CDR3, a read error is the likely cause. The chain is built from TRBV10-3 and TRBJ1-1; no clear D gene. Germline V gives CDR1 ENHRY, CDR2 SYGVKD. This CDR3 comprises 11 residues. The V and J ends lost 10 bases and 1 base respectively, with 7 bases between them. The chain's CDR3 is CASSRNTEAFL. DNA for the CDR3: TGTGCCAGCTCAAGGAACACTGAAGCTTTCCTT.

This clonotype has more than one count but fewer than ten. This chain uses TRBV12-3 or TRBV12-4 with TRBJ2-6, with TRBD1 matching 8 bases. V was pared by 5 bases and J by 0 bases, with 9 bases of the junction left unmatched. The CDR3 runs 18 residues. This CDR3 reads CASSDPETGDSGANVLTF. As DNA, the CDR3 is TGTGCCAGCAGTGACCCCGAGACAGGGGACTCTGGGGCCAACGTCCTGACTTTC.

This chain joins TRBV12-3 or TRBV12-4 and TRBJ1-1; possibly TRBD1 for D (5 bases). The V gene lost 2 bases and the J gene lost 4 bases, with 11 bases spanning the gap. The CDR3 runs 14 residues. CDR3 DNA sequence: TGTGCCAGCAGTTTACAACCCAGGGCCACTGAAGCTTTCTTT. It codes for CASSLQPRATEAFF.

The table lists this clonotype with many counts. The V call is TRBV15, the J call TRBJ1-3; no definite D call. The CDR3 spans 13 residues. Germline V CDR1 and CDR2: LNHNV, YYDKDF (reference sequence). V was shortened by 4 bases and J by 2 bases, with 6 bases between the two germline ends. The CDR3 sequence: CATSTQTGNTIYF. Written as DNA, the CDR3 is TGTGCCACCAGCACACAGACTGGAAACACCATATATTTT.

This clonotype was seen ten or more times. CDR3 coding DNA: TGCACCCTGACAGGGGGAGGGTATGGCTACACCTTC. Residues: CTLTGGGYGYTF. This chain links TRBV20-1 with TRBJ1-2; 9 positions agree with TRBD1. Per the germline V gene, CDR1 is DFQATT and CDR2 is SNEGSKA (reference sequence). CDR3 length: 12 residues.

This clonotype was counted many times. CDR3 loop: CAISESAGGAFF. The CDR3 DNA reads TGTGCCATCAGTGAGTCTGCAGGGGGGGCTTTCTTT. The gene calls are TRBV10-3 and TRBJ1-1; 7 nucleotides align to TRBD1. This CDR3 is built from 12 residues. Germline V gene lookup returns CDR1 ENHRY and CDR2 SYGVKD. J lost 11 bases, V lost 0 bases, and 3 bases had no gene match.

This clonotype was detected ten times or more. The CDR3 DNA is TGCAGCGCTTTAGCCTACGAGCAGTACTTC. It translates to CSALAYEQYF. The chain combines TRBV29-1 with TRBJ2-7; D not resolved. Trimming pared 7 bases from V and 2 bases from J, leaving 6 bases between. This CDR3 comprises 10 residues. Germline CDR1 and CDR2: SQVTM and ANQGSEA.

The CDR3 sequence: CASSALTGTGANVLTF. The CDR3 coding sequence is TGTGCCAGCAGCGCCCTGACAGGGACCGGGGCCAACGTCCTGACTTTC. The V call is TRBV9, the J call TRBJ2-6; 7 positions agree with TRBD1. The CDR3 is made up of 16 amino acids. The germline V gene encodes CDR1 SGDLS and CDR2 YYNGEE. V lost 3 bases to trimming and J lost 4 bases; unmatched junction nucleotides: 7.

The rearrangement links TRBV7-2 to TRBJ2-7; D could derive from TRBD1 or TRBD2 (5 bases each). This CDR3 spans 14 amino acids. Germline V gene sequence: CDR1 SGHTA, CDR2 FQGNSA. V was trimmed by 5 bases and J by 6 bases, leaving 17 bases between them. The CDR3 protein is CASSPRGVILEQYF. CDR3 nucleotides: TGTGCCAGCAGCCCGAGGGGAGTGATCCTCGAGCAGTACTTC. The full variable domain, completed using reference TRBV7-2 and TRBJ2-7, is GAGVSQSPSNKVTEKGKDVELRCDPISGHTALYWYRQSLGQGLEFLIYFQGNSAPDKSGLPSDRFSAERTGGSVSTLTIQRTQQEDSAVYLCASSPRGVILEQYFGPGTRLTVT.

This clonotype appeared a single time. The chain links TRBV20-1 to TRBJ1-1, with D possibly being TRBD1 (6 bases). Trimming removed 5 bases at V and 5 bases at J, with 27 bases between. CDR3 length: 17 amino acids. CDR1 DFQATT and CDR2 SNEGSKA come from the germline V gene (reference sequence). DNA for the CDR3: TGCAGTGCTGGAACGGGGGCGCGGCGGGGCGGTGGGACTGAAGCTTTCTTT. Encoded protein: CSAGTGARRGGGTEAFF.

The genes are TRBV2 and TRBJ1-2, with TRBD1 matching over 7 bases. V shed 6 bases and J 6 bases; nucleotides not matched to a gene: 10. CDR3 size: 14 residues. Germline V gene sequence: CDR1 SNHLY, CDR2 FYNNEI. CDR3 bases: TGTGCCAGCAGGGGGGATAGGGGGCAGAATGGCTACACCTTC. Translating gives CASRGDRGQNGYTF.

This rearrangement joins TRBV10-3 to TRBJ1-1; perhaps TRBD1 as D (6 bases). Trimming removed 3 bases at V and 5 bases at J, with 16 bases between. Germline-derived CDR1 and CDR2 are ENHRY and SYGVKD. The CDR3 is 15 residues long. The CDR3 is CAISDLKGGGTEAFF. Here the CDR3 DNA reads TGTGCCATCAGTGATCTCAAGGGGGGTGGGACTGAAGCTTTCTTT.

This clonotype was counted a few times. This chain connects TRBV4-1 to TRBJ2-5, with D perhaps matching TRBD2 (6 bases). This CDR3 has 13 residues. V was shortened by 6 bases and J by 3 bases, with 11 bases between the two germline ends. Germline V lookup: CDR1 MGHRA, CDR2 YSYEKL. CDR3 region: CASSDPGEETQYF. The CDR3 DNA is TGCGCCAGCAGTGACCCGGGGGAAGAGACCCAGTACTTC.

This clonotype appeared many times. V usage is TRBV7-9 and J usage is TRBJ1-2, with 10 bases identical to TRBD1. The CDR3 loop spans 16 amino acids. The ends lost 5 bases at V and 4 bases at J; junction bases unmatched: 10. Looked up from germline, CDR1 is SEHNR and CDR2 is FQNEAQ (reference sequence). DNA of the CDR3: TGTGCCAGCAGCGCTAAGACAGGGGGCGAGAGCTATGGCTACACCTTC. It codes for CASSAKTGGESYGYTF.

About this clonotype itself: One end of the junction does not line up with germline, which may come from a read error. This chain connects TRBV10-3 to TRBJ1-4, with TRBD1 matching over 10 bases. CDR3 length: 15 amino acids. Germline lookup yields CDR1 ENHRY and CDR2 SYGVKD. CDR3 in DNA: TGTGCCAGCAGTGGGACAGGGGCAACTAATGAAAAACTGTTTTTT. It is translated as CASSGTGATNEKLFF.

This clonotype was picked up a small number of times. The V call is TRBV19, the J call TRBJ2-3, with D possibly TRBD2 on 5 matching bases. Germline CDR1 reads LNHDA; CDR2 reads SQIVND (reference sequence). V was clipped by 5 bases and J by 4 bases, with 16 bases between them. The CDR3 runs to 15 residues. The CDR3: CASSAPGMGSDTQYF. CDR3 nucleotide sequence: TGTGCCAGTAGTGCCCCCGGGATGGGGTCAGATACGCAGTATTTT.

This clonotype has only a few counts. This chain joins TRBV19 and TRBJ1-2, with no clear D. V gave up 3 bases and J gave up 4 bases, with 15 bases separating them. The CDR3 sequence is 15 residues long. Germline CDR1 and CDR2: LNHDA and SQIVND (reference sequence). The CDR3 is CASSMRSNPPYGYTF. The DNA of the CDR3 is TGTGCCAGTAGTATGAGATCCAACCCTCCCTATGGCTACACCTTC.

The chain combines TRBV10-3 with TRBJ1-3; D is perhaps TRBD1 (5 bases). The CDR3 sequence is 13 residues long. Per germline, CDR1 ENHRY and CDR2 SYGVKD. Trimming removed 4 bases at V and 4 bases at J, with 8 bases between. The CDR3 here is CAISVGDGNTIYF. For the CDR3, the DNA is TGTGCCATCAGTGTGGGGGACGGAAACACCATATATTTT.

In this sample, this clonotype turned up a few times. This chain uses TRBV7-9 with TRBJ1-2; 7 nucleotides align to TRBD1. V shed 1 base, J shed 8 bases, and the junction held 13 bases outside the gene matches. This CDR3 is 16 amino acids long. Germline CDR1 is SEHNR and CDR2 is FQNEAQ (reference sequence). For the CDR3, the DNA is TGTGCCAGCAGCTTAGTTCGTGCAGGGGGGATTGAAGGCTACACCTTC. The encoded protein is CASSLVRAGGIEGYTF.

This chain uses TRBV24-1 with TRBJ1-4; 11 nucleotides align to TRBD1. This CDR3 has 14 residues. V lost 3 bases to trimming and J lost 8 bases; unmatched junction nucleotides: 1. Germline V gene lookup returns CDR1 KGHDR and CDR2 SFDVKD. For the CDR3, the DNA is TGTGCCACCAGTGATGGACAGGGGGCAGAAAAACTGTTTTTT. Protein: CATSDGQGAEKLFF.

This clonotype was observed once. Lacking the conserved final phenylalanine or tryptophan, this CDR3 likely reflects a read error. This sequence joins TRBV20-1 and TRBJ2-5, with TRBD2 matching over 13 bases. The CDR3 loop spans 14 amino acids. Trimming removed 5 bases from V and 5 bases from J; junction bases left unmatched: 5. Germline V lookup: CDR1 DFQATT, CDR2 SNEGSKA (reference sequence). CDR3 nucleotides: TGCAGTGCTCCGACTAGCGGGAGGCCTGAGACCCAGTACGTC. Its protein product is CSAPTSGRPETQYV.

This clonotype was picked up a small number of times. V gene TRBV20-1 combines with J gene TRBJ1-2; the D gene is possibly TRBD1 (6 bases). Trimming left V 5 bases short and J 13 bases short, with 23 bases between. This CDR3 has 13 residues. Looked up from germline, CDR1 is DFQATT and CDR2 is SNEGSKA (reference sequence). Here the CDR3 reads CSAPRPGAISSTF. The DNA for the CDR3 is TGCAGTGCTCCCAGGCCGGGGGCTATTAGTTCCACCTTC.

The chain joins TRBV29-1 to TRBJ2-7, with D hard to call. V was shortened by 0 bases and J by 2 bases, with 11 bases between the two germline ends. This CDR3 comprises 14 residues. The germline V gene encodes CDR1 SQVTM and CDR2 ANQGSEA. The CDR3 reads CSVEDEIPPYEQYF. The CDR3 DNA sequence: TGCAGCGTTGAAGACGAAATACCACCCTACGAGCAGTACTTC.

This clonotype was recorded a few times. The chain has TRBV19 and TRBJ1-4; 7 bases fit TRBD1. Per the germline V gene, CDR1 is LNHDA and CDR2 is SQIVND (reference sequence). This CDR3 has 13 amino acids. The junction had 4 bases not matched to a gene; V was cut back by 4 bases and J by 8 bases. As DNA, the CDR3 is TGTGCCAGTAGTAATAGGGGACAGGAAAAACTGTTTTTT. Protein product: CASSNRGQEKLFF.

The chain links TRBV11-1 to TRBJ2-2, with D maybe TRBD2 (5 bases). The CDR3 consists of 21 residues. V was shortened by 5 bases and J by 4 bases, with 32 bases between the two germline ends. In germline, CDR1 is SGHAT, CDR2 FQDESV (reference sequence). CDR3 residues: CASSREHTGTLRETRTGELFF. The CDR3 coding sequence is TGTGCCAGCAGCAGAGAGCATACGGGTACCCTGAGGGAGACACGCACCGGGGAGCTGTTTTTT. Full variable domain (rest looked up from reference TRBV11-1 and TRBJ2-2): EAEVAQSPRYKITEKSQAVAFWCDPISGHATLYWYRQILGQGPELLVQFQDESVVDDSQLPKDRFSAERLKGVDSTLKIQPAELGDSAMYLCASSREHTGTLRETRTGELFFGEGSRLTVL.

This clonotype was counted at least ten times. The junction departs from the called germline gene at one end, perhaps through a read error. The chain links TRBV10-3 to TRBJ2-7; no definite D call. The CDR3 extends over 12 amino acids. Germline V gene sequence: CDR1 ENHRY, CDR2 SYGVKD. CDR3 sequence (DNA): TGTGCCATCAGTGGGAACCCCTACAAGCAGTACTTC. Amino acids: CAISGNPYKQYF.

This clonotype was recorded a few times. The CDR3 reads CASSIGTGQETQYF. In DNA form, the CDR3 reads TGTGCCAGTAGTATCGGGACAGGCCAAGAGACCCAGTACTTC. The gene calls are TRBV19 and TRBJ2-5; TRBD1 agrees at 8 bases. Trimming removed 3 bases from V and 1 base from J; junction bases left unmatched: 1. Germline V lookup: CDR1 LNHDA, CDR2 SQIVND (reference sequence). This CDR3 contains 14 residues. Full variable domain (outside the CDR3, taken from reference TRBV19 and TRBJ2-5): DGGITQSPKYLFRKEGQNVTLSCEQNLNHDAMYWYRQDPGQGLRLIYYSQIVNDFQKGDIAEGYSVSREKKESFPLTVTSAQKNPTAFYLCASSIGTGQETQYFGPGTRLLVL.

This clonotype has more than one count but fewer than ten. The junction departs from germline at one end; a sequencing error may be responsible. The chain joins TRBV9 to TRBJ1-5, with unresolved D. Germline V CDR1 and CDR2: SGDLS, YYNGEE. The CDR3 covers 13 residues. The CDR3 is CTSSERSNQPQHF. The CDR3 nucleotides read TGTACCAGCAGTGAAAGAAGCAATCAGCCCCAGCATTTT.